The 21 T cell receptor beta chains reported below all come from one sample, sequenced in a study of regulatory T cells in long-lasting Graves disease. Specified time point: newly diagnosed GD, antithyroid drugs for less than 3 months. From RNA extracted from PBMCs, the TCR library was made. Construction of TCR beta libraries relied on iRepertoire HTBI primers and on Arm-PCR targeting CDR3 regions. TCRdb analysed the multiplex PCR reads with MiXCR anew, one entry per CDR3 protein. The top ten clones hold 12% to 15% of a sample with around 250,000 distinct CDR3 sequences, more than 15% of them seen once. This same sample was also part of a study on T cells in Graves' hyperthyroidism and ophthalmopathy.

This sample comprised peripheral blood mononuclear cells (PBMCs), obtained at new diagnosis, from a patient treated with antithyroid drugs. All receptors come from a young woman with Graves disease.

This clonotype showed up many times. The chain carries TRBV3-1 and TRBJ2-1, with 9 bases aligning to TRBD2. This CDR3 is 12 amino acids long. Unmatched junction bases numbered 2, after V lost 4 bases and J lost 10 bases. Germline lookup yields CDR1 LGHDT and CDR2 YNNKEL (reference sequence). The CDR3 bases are TGTGCCAGCAGCCCCACTAGCGGGGAGCAGTTCTTC. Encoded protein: CASSPTSGEQFF.

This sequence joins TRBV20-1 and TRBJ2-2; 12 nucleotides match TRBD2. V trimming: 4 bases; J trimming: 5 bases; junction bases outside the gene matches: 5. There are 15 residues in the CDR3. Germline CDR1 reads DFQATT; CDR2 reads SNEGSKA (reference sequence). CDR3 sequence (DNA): TGCAGTGCTACCGGGACTAGCGGGTCAACCGGGGAGCTGTTTTTT. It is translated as CSATGTSGSTGELFF.

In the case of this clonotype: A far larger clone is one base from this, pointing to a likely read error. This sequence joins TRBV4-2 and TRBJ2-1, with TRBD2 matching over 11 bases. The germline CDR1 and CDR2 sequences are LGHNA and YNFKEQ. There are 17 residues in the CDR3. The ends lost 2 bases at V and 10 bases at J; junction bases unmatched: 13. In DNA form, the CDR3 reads TGTGCCAGCAGCCAAAGTTTCGGGACTAGCGGCTCCTACGAGCAGTTCTTC. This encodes CASSQSFGTSGSYEQFF.

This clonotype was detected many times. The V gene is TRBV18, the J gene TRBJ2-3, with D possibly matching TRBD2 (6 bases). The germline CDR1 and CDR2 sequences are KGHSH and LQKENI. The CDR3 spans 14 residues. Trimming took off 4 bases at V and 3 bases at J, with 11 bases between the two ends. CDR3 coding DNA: TGTGCCAGCTCACGAATGGGGGGTACAGATACGCAGTATTTT. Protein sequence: CASSRMGGTDTQYF.

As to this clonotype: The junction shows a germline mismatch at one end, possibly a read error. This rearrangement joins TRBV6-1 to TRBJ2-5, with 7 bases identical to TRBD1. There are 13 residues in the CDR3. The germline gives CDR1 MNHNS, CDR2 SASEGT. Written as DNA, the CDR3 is TGTGCCAGCACTCCAGACAGGGAAGAGTCCCAGTACTTC. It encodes CASTPDREESQYF.

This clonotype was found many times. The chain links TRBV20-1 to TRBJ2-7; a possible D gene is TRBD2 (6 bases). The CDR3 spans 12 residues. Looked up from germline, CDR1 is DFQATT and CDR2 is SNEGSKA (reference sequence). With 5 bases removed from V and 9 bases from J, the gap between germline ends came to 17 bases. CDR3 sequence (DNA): TGCAGTGCTCTACTGACGGGGGAACGGCAGTACTTC. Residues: CSALLTGERQYF.

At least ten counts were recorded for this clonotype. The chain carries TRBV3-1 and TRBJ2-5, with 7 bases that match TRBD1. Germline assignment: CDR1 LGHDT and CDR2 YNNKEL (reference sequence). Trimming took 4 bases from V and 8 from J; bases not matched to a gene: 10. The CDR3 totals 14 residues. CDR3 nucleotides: TGTGCCAGCAGCCCCTCGACAGGGAAGTCAACCCAGTACTTC. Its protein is CASSPSTGKSTQYF.

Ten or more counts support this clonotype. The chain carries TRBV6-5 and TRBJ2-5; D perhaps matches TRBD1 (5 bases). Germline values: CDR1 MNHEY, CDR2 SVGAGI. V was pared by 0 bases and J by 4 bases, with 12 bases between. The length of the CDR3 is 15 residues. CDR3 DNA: TGTGCCAGCAGTTACTCGATTCAGGGCTCAGAGACCCAGTACTTC. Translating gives CASSYSIQGSETQYF.

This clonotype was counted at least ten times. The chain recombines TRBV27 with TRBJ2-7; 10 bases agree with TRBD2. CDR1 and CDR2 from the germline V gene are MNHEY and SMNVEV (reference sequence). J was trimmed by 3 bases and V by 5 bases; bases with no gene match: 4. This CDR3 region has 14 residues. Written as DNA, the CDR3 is TGTGCCAGCAGTCCACTAGCGGGGAACTACGAGCAGTACTTC. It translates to CASSPLAGNYEQYF.

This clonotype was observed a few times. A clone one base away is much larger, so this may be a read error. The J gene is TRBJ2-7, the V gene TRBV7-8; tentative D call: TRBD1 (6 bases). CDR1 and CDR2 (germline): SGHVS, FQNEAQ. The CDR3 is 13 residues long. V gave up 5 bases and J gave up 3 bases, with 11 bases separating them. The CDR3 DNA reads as TGTGCCAGCAGCCCCCGGGACAACTACGAGCAGTACTTC. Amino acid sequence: CASSPRDNYEQYF.

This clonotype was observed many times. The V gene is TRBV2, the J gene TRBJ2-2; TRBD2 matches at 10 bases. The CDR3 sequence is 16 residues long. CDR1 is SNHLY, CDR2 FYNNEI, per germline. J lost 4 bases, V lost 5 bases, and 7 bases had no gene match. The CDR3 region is CASSYIAGGGTGELFF. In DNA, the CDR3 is TGTGCCAGCAGTTATATAGCGGGGGGCGGCACCGGGGAGCTGTTTTTT.

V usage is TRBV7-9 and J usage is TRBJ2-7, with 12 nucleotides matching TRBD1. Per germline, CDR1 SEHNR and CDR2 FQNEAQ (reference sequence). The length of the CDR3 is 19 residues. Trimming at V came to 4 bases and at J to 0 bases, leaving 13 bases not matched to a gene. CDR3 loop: CASSCQASGDRGHSYEQYF. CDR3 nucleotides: TGTGCCAGCAGCTGCCAAGCAAGTGGGGACAGGGGGCACTCCTACGAGCAGTACTTC. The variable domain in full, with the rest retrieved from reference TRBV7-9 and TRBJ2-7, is DTGVSQNPRHKITKRGQNVTFRCDPISEHNRLYWYRQTLGQGPEFLTYFQNEAQLEKSRLLSDRFSAERPKGSFSTLEIQRTEQGDSAMYLCASSCQASGDRGHSYEQYFGPGTRLTVT.

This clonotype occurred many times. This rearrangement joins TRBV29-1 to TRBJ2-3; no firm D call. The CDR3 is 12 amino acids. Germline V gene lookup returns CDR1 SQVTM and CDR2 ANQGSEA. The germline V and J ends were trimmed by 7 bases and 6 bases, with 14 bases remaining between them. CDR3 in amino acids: CSGALILDTQYF. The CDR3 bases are TGCAGCGGTGCCCTAATCCTGGATACGCAGTATTTT.

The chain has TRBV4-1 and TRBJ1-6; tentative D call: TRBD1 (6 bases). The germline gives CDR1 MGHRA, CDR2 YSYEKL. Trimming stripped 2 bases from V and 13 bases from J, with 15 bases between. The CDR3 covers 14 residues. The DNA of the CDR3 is TGCGCCAGCAGCCAAACTTTACAGGGAGCTCCCCTCCACTTT. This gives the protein CASSQTLQGAPLHF.

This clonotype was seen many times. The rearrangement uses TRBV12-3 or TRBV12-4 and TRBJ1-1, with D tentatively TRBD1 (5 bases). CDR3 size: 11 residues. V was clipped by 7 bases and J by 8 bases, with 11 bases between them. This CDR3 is CASTLRGEAFF. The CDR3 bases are TGTGCCAGCACCCTGAGGGGAGAAGCTTTCTTT.

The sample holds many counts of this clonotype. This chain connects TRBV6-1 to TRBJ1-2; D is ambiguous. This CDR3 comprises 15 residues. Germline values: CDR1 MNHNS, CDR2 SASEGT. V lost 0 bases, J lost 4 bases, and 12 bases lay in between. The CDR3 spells CASSEAGGIRYGYTF. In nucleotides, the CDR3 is TGTGCCAGCAGTGAAGCAGGTGGAATTCGCTATGGCTACACCTTC.

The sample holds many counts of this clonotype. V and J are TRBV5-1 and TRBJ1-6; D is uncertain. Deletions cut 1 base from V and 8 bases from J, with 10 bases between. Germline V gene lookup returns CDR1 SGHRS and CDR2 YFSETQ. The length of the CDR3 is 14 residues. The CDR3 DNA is TGCGCCAGCAGCTTGCGGGATAGAGATTCACCCCTCCACTTT. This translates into CASSLRDRDSPLHF.

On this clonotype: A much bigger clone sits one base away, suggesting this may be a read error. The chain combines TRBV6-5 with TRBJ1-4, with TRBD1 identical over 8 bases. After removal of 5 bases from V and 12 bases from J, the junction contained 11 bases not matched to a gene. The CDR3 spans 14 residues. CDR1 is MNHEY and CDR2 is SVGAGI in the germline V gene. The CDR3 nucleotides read TGTGCCAGCAGTAACCCGACAGGGGAAGAAGAACTGTTTTTT. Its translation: CASSNPTGEEELFF.

The CDR3 loop reads CASRRQGAPEEKLFF. CDR3 DNA: TGTGCCAGCAGGAGGCAGGGCGCGCCCGAGGAAAAACTGTTTTTT. This chain uses TRBV27 with TRBJ1-4; perhaps TRBD1 as D (5 bases). Trimming took 6 bases from V and 8 from J, leaving 19 bases between them. Germline V gene sequence: CDR1 MNHEY, CDR2 SMNVEV (reference sequence). The CDR3 totals 15 residues.

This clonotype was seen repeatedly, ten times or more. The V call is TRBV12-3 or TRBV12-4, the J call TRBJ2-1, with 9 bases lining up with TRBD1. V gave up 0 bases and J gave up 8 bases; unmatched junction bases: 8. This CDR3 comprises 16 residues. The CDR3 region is CASSLAGTGNPHEQFF. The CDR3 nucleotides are TGTGCCAGCAGTTTAGCCGGGACAGGGAACCCCCATGAGCAGTTCTTC.

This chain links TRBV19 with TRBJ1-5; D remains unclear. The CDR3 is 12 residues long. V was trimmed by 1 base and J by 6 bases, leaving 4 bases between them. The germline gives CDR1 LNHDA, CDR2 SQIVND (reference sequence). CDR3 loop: CASSIVLQPQHF. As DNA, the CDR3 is TGTGCCAGTAGTATAGTGCTTCAGCCCCAGCATTTT. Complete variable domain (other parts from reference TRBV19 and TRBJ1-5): DGGITQSPKYLFRKEGQNVTLSCEQNLNHDAMYWYRQDPGQGLRLIYYSQIVNDFQKGDIAEGYSVSREKKESFPLTVTSAQKNPTAFYLCASSIVLQPQHFGDGTRLSIL.